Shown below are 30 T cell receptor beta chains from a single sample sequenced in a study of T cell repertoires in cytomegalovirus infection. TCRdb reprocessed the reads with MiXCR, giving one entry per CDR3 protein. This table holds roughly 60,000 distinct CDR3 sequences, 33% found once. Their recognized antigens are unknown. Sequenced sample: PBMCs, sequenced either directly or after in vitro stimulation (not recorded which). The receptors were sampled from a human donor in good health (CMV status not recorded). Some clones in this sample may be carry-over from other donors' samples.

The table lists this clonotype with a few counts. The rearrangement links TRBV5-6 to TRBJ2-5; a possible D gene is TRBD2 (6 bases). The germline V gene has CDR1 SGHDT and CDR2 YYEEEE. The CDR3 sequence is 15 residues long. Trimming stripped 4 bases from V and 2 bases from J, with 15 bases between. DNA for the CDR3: TGTGCCAGCAGCGTCGGAGGGCCAATGCAAGAGACCCAGTACTTC. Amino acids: CASSVGGPMQETQYF.

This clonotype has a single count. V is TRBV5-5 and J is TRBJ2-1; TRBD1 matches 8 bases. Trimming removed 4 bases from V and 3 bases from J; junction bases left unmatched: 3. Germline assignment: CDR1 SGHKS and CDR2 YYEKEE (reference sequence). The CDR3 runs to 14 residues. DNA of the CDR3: TGTGCCAGCAGCCAGGGACAGGTCTACAATGAGCAGTTCTTC. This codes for CASSQGQVYNEQFF.

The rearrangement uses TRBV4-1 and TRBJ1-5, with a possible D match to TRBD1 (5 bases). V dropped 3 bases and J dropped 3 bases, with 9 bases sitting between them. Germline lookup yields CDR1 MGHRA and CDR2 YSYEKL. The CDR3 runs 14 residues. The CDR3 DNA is TGCGCCAGCAGCCAGGGGGGTAACAATCAGCCCCAGCATTTT. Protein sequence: CASSQGGNNQPQHF.

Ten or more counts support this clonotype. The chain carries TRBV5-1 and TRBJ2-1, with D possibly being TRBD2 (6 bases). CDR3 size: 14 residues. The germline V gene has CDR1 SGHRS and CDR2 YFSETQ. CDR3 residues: CATSTGVLNNEQFF. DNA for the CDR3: TGCGCTACTTCGACGGGGGTCCTTAACAATGAGCAGTTCTTC.

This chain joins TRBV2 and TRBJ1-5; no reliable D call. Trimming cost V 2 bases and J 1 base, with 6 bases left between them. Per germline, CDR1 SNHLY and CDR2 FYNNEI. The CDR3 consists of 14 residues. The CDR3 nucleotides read TGTGCCAGCAGTGAAAGAGAGAGCAATCAGCCCCAGCATTTT. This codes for CASSERESNQPQHF.

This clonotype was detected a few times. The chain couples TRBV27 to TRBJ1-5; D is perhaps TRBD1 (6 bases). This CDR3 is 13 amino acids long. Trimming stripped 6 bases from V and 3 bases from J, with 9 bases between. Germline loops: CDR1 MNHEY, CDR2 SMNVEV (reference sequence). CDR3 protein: CASRQGFNQPQHF. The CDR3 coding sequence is TGTGCCAGCAGACAGGGTTTCAATCAGCCCCAGCATTTT.

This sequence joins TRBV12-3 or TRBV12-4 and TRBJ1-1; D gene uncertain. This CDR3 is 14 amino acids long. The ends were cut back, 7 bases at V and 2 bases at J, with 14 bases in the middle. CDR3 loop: CASTDGTANTEAFF. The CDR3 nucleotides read TGTGCCAGCACCGACGGAACCGCTAACACTGAAGCTTTCTTT.

The CDR3 sequence: CASRRQRRAGELFF. The CDR3 nucleotides are TGTGCCAGCAGGAGACAGCGGCGGGCCGGGGAGCTGTTTTTT. The rearrangement joins TRBV6-2 or TRBV6-3 to TRBJ2-2; D might be TRBD1 or TRBD2, each matching 5 bases. The V and J ends lost 6 bases and 6 bases respectively, with 14 bases between them. CDR3 length: 14 residues. Germline V gene data show CDR1 as MNHEY and CDR2 as SVGEGT.

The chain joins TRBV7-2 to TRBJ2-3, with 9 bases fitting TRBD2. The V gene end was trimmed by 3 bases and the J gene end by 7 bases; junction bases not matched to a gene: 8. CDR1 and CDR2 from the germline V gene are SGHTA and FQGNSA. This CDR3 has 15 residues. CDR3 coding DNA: TGTGCCAGCAGCTTTTGGGCGGGGGGGGGGAATACGCAGTATTTT. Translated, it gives CASSFWAGGGNTQYF. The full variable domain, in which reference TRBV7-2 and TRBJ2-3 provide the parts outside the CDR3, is GAGVSQSPSNKVTEKGKDVELRCDPISGHTALYWYRQSLGQGLEFLIYFQGNSAPDKSGLPSDRFSAERTGGSVSTLTIQRTQQEDSAVYLCASSFWAGGGNTQYFGPGTRLTVL.

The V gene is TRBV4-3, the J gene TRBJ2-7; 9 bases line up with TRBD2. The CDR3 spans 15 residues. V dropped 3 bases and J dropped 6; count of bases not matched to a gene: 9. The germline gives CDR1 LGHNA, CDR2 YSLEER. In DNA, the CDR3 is TGCGCCAGCAGCCAGTCCTCGGCAGCGGGAGGCGAGCAGTACTTC. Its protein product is CASSQSSAAGGEQYF.

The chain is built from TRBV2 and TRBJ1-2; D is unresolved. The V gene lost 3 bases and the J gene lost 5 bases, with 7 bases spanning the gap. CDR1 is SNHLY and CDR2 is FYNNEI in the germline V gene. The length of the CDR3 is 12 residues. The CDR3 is CASSEDAYGYTF. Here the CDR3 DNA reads TGTGCCAGCAGTGAGGACGCATATGGCTACACCTTC. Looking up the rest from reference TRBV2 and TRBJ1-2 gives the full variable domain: EPEVTQTPSHQVTQMGQEVILRCVPISNHLYFYWYRQILGQKVEFLVSFYNNEISEKSEIFDDQFSVERPDGSNFTLKIRSTKLEDSAMYFCASSEDAYGYTFGSGTRLTVV.

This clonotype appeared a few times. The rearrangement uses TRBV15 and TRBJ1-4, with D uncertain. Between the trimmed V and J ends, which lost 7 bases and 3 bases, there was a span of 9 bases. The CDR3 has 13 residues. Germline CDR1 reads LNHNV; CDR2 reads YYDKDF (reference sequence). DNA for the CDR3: TGTGCCACCAAGCCGAGGGCTAATGAAAAACTGTTTTTT. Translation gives CATKPRANEKLFF.

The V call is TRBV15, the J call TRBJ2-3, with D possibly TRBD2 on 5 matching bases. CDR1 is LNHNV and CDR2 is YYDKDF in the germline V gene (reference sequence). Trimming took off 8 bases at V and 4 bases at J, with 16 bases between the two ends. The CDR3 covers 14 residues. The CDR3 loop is CATGDGDEADTQYF. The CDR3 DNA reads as TGTGCCACCGGCGACGGGGATGAAGCAGATACGCAGTATTTT.

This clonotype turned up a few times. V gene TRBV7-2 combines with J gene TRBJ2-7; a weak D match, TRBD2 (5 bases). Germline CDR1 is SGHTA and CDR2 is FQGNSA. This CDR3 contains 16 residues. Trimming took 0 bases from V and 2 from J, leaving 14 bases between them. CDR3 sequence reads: CASSLAYAGLAYEQYF. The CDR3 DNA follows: TGTGCCAGCAGCTTAGCGTATGCGGGCTTAGCCTACGAGCAGTACTTC.

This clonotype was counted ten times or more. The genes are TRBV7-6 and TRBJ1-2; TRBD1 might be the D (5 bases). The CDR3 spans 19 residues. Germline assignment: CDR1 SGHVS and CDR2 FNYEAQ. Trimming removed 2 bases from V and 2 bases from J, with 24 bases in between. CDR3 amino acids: CASSLNLRRDRVSNYGYTF. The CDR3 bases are TGTGCCAGCAGCTTAAATCTGAGACGTGACAGAGTATCCAACTATGGCTACACCTTC.

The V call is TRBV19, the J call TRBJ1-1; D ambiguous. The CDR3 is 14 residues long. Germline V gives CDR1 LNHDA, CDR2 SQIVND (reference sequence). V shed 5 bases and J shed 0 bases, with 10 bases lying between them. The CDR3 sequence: CASSLTSVNTEAFF. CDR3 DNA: TGTGCCAGTAGTCTCACGTCGGTGAACACTGAAGCTTTCTTT.

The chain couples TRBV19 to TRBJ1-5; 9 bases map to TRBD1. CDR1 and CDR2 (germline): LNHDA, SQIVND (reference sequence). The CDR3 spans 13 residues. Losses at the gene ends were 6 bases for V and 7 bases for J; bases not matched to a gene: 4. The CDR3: CASRTTGGQPQHF. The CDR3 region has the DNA TGTGCCAGTAGAACAACAGGGGGCCAGCCCCAGCATTTT.

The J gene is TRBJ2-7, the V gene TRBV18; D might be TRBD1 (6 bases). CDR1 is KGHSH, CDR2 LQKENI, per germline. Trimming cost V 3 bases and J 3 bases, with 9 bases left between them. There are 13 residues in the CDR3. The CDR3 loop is CASSPGQIYEQYF. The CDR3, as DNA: TGTGCCAGCTCACCCGGACAGATCTACGAGCAGTACTTC.

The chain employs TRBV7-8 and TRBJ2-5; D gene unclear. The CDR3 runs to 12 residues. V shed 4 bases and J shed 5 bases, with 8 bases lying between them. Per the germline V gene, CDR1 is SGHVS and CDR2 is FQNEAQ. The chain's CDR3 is CASSSIIETQYF. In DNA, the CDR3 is TGTGCCAGCAGCTCCATCATCGAGACCCAGTACTTC.

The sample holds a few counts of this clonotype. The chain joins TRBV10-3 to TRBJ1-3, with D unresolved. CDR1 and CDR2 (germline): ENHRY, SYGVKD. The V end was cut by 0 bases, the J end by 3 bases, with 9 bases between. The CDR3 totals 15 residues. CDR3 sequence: CAISESPGDGNTIYF. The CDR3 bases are TGTGCCATCAGTGAGTCGCCCGGGGATGGAAACACCATATATTTT.

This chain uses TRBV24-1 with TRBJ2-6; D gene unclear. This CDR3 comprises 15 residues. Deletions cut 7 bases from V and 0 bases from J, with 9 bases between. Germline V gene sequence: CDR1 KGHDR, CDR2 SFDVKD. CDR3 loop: CATSTPNSGANVLTF. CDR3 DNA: TGTGCCACCAGCACTCCAAACTCTGGGGCCAACGTCCTGACTTTC.

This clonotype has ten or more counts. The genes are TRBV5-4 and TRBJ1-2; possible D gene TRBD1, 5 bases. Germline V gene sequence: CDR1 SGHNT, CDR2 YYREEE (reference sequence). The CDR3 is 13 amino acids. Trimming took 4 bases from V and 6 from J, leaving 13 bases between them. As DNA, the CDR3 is TGTGCCAGCAGCCGAACCGGGGGGGATGGCTACACCTTC. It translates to CASSRTGGDGYTF.

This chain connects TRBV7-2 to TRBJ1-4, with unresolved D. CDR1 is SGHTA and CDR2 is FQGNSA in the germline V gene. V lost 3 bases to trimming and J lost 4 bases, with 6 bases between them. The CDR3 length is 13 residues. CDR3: CASSFEVNEKLFF. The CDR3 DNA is TGTGCCAGCAGCTTTGAGGTTAATGAAAAACTGTTTTTT.

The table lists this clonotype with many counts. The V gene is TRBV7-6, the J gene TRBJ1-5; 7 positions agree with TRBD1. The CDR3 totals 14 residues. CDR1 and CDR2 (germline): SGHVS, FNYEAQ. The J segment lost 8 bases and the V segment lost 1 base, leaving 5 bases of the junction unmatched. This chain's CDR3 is CASSLETGNEPQHF. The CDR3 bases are TGTGCCAGCAGCTTAGAGACAGGGAACGAGCCCCAGCATTTT.

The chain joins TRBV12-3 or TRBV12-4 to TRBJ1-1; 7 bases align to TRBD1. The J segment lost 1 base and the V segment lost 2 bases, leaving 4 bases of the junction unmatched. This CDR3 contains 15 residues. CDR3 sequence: CASSLKGARNTEAFF. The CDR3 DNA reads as TGTGCCAGCAGTTTAAAGGGGGCCAGGAACACTGAAGCTTTCTTT.

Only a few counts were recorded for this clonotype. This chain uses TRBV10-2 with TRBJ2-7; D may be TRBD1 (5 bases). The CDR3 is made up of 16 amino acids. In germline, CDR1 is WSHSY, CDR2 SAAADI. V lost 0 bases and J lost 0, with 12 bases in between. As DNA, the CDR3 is TGCGCCAGCAGTGAGTCGACAGCGAGAAGCTCCTACGAGCAGTACTTC. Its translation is CASSESTARSSYEQYF.

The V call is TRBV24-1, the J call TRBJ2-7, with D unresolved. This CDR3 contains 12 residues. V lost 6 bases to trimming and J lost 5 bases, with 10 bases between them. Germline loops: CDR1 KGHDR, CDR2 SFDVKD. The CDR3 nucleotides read TGTGCCACCAGTCTCTACCCCGACGAGCAGTACTTC. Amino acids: CATSLYPDEQYF.

The CDR3 DNA follows: TGTGCCAGCAAGACTGGAAACACCATATATTTT. This encodes CASKTGNTIYF. The rearrangement uses TRBV5-4 and TRBJ1-3, with D uncertain. The germline V gene encodes CDR1 SGHNT and CDR2 YYREEE (reference sequence). The CDR3 extends over 11 amino acids. V dropped 6 bases and J dropped 2 bases, with 3 bases sitting between them.

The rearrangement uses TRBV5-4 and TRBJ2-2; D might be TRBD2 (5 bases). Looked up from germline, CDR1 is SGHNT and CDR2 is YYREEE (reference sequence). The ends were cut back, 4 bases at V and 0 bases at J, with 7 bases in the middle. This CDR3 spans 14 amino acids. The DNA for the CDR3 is TGTGCCAGCAGCCGGGATACGAACACCGGGGAGCTGTTTTTT. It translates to CASSRDTNTGELFF.

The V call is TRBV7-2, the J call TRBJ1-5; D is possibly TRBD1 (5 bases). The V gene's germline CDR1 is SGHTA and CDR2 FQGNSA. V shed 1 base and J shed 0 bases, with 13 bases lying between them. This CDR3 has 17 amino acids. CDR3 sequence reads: CASSLVSGPYSNQPQHF. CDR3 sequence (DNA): TGTGCCAGCAGCTTAGTGTCGGGGCCCTATAGCAATCAGCCCCAGCATTTT.